This entry lists 11 T cell receptor beta chains sequenced from one sample in a study of T-cell memory formation after mild COVID-19. In TCRdb, the 5' RACE reads were re-called with MiXCR into one record per CDR3 protein. The sample has 4,000 to 5,000 distinct CDR3 sequences; around two fifths are singletons. Sequencing was carried out using PBMCs or a T cell subset sorted from them (not recorded which). All receptors come from an adult who had mild COVID-19 (a few samples of this study predate the infection). Cell type and time point are not known.

The table lists this clonotype with many counts. This chain uses TRBV20-1 with TRBJ1-2, with D possibly matching TRBD1 (6 bases). Per germline, CDR1 DFQATT and CDR2 SNEGSKA (reference sequence). The V end lost 1 base, the J end lost 8 bases, and 14 bases lay between the germline ends. CDR3 length: 13 residues. CDR3 sequence (DNA): TGCAGTGCTAGAGTTTTGGGGGCGCGCGGCTACACCTTC. Amino acid sequence: CSARVLGARGYTF.

This clonotype is labeled medium-sized. This chain links TRBV5-6 with TRBJ1-5; D unresolved. The CDR3 consists of 13 residues. Germline lookup yields CDR1 SGHDT and CDR2 YYEEEE. Trimming left V 4 bases short and J 1 base short, with 6 bases between. The CDR3 coding sequence is TGTGCCAGCAGCGTTGACAGCAATCAGCCCCAGCATTTT. This sequence encodes CASSVDSNQPQHF. The full variable domain, completed using reference TRBV5-6 and TRBJ1-5, is DAGVTQSPTHLIKTRGQQVTLRCSPKSGHDTVSWYQQALGQGPQFIFQYYEEEERQRGNFPDRFSGHQFPNYSSELNVNALLLGDSALYLCASSVDSNQPQHFGDGTRLSIL.

The rearrangement links TRBV5-4 to TRBJ2-5, with TRBD1 matching 10 bases. Germline lookup yields CDR1 SGHNT and CDR2 YYREEE (reference sequence). The CDR3 totals 15 residues. J gave up 2 bases and V 4 bases, and 5 bases lay outside the gene matches. CDR3 in DNA: TGTGCCAGCAGCATCGGGACAGGGGTACAAGAGACCCAGTACTTC. This sequence encodes CASSIGTGVQETQYF.

The chain joins TRBV7-2 to TRBJ2-5; the D is unclear. The CDR3 length is 13 residues. Trimming shortened V by 0 bases and J by 5 bases, and 7 bases separated the two germline ends. Germline assignment: CDR1 SGHTA and CDR2 FQGNSA. As DNA, the CDR3 is TGTGCCAGCAGCTTAGCGGCTCAGGAGACCCAGTACTTC. This gives the protein CASSLAAQETQYF.

This clonotype is medium-sized. The rearrangement joins TRBV27 to TRBJ1-5; D call uncertain. The germline V and J ends were trimmed by 2 bases and 5 bases, with 10 bases remaining between them. Germline CDR1 reads MNHEY; CDR2 reads SMNVEV (reference sequence). The CDR3 has 14 residues. CDR3 in amino acids: CASSLHEVDQPQHF. The CDR3, as DNA: TGTGCCAGCAGTTTACACGAGGTTGATCAGCCCCAGCATTTT.

The chain links TRBV19 to TRBJ2-2; 11 nucleotides match TRBD2. Per germline, CDR1 LNHDA and CDR2 SQIVND (reference sequence). The CDR3 contains 15 residues. The ends lost 7 bases at V and 4 bases at J; junction bases unmatched: 5. Here the CDR3 DNA reads TGTGCCAGTACTAGCGGGGGGCGGGGCACCGGGGAGCTGTTTTTT. It is translated as CASTSGGRGTGELFF. The whole variable domain, filled in from reference TRBV19 and TRBJ2-2, reads DGGITQSPKYLFRKEGQNVTLSCEQNLNHDAMYWYRQDPGQGLRLIYYSQIVNDFQKGDIAEGYSVSREKKESFPLTVTSAQKNPTAFYLCASTSGGRGTGELFFGEGSRLTVL.

This chain joins TRBV20-1 and TRBJ2-5; no clear D gene. Germline V CDR1 and CDR2: DFQATT, SNEGSKA (reference sequence). V was clipped by 8 bases and J by 2 bases, with 6 bases between them. The length of the CDR3 is 10 residues. CDR3 DNA: TGCAGTACGTTTCAAGAGACCCAGTACTTC. Translating gives CSTFQETQYF.

This clonotype is medium-sized (0.01 to 0.1%) within its sample. This chain connects TRBV4-3 to TRBJ2-3; perhaps D is TRBD1 or TRBD2 (5 bases each). Germline V gene sequence: CDR1 LGHNA, CDR2 YSLEER. The ends were cut back, 2 bases at V and 6 bases at J, with 24 bases in the middle. CDR3 length equals 18 residues. CDR3 sequence reads: CASSQLLLGEGDPDTQYF. The CDR3 nucleotides read TGCGCCAGCAGCCAACTCCTTTTGGGGGAAGGGGACCCGGATACGCAGTATTTT.

This clonotype is deemed medium-sized. V usage is TRBV5-1 and J usage is TRBJ2-5; D is unclear. The length of the CDR3 is 13 residues. Germline values: CDR1 SGHRS, CDR2 YFSETQ. V was trimmed by 4 bases and J by 4 bases, leaving 11 bases between them. This chain's CDR3 is CASSVGPLETQYF. CDR3 coding DNA: TGCGCCAGCAGCGTCGGACCTTTAGAGACCCAGTACTTC.

This clonotype is medium-sized (0.01 to 0.1%) in the sample. V is TRBV29-1 and J is TRBJ1-5; tentatively, D is TRBD1 (5 bases). V was trimmed by 4 bases and J by 7 bases, leaving 17 bases between them. This CDR3 region has 14 residues. Germline V lookup: CDR1 SQVTM, CDR2 ANQGSEA. CDR3 in amino acids: CSVGGRDPNQPQHF. CDR3 DNA sequence: TGCAGCGTTGGGGGGAGAGATCCCAACCAGCCCCAGCATTTT.

V is TRBV19 and J is TRBJ1-2, with D unclear. CDR3 length: 13 amino acids. Germline V gene data show CDR1 as LNHDA and CDR2 as SQIVND (reference sequence). The V gene lost 7 bases and the J gene lost 10 bases, with 19 bases spanning the gap. The CDR3 region has the DNA TGTGCCAGTACCACACCCGGCCGTACCCCCTACACCTTC. Amino acids: CASTTPGRTPYTF.